The present entry profiles one T cell receptor beta chain with its context. What it binds is not known. This specimen belongs to a study of T cell responses to AZD1222 COVID-19 vaccine. Findings and limits, study-wide: Epitopes outside B.1.351 and B.1.1.7 mutated regions reportedly drew nearly half of spike TCRs. Donors were chiefly white British, with a greater number of females, and clonal diversity was perhaps underestimated.

TCRdb's table, derived via immunoSEQ multiplex PCR, lists solely in-frame clones and lacks some. This table holds 60,000 to 100,000 clones, approximately 90% found once. The CDR3 has 11 amino acids. V was pared by 3 bases and J by 7 bases, with 5 bases between. Germline V gene data show CDR1 as KGHSH and CDR2 as LQKENI. The source of this sequence is an adult in good health. V usage is TRBV18 and J usage is TRBJ2-3; no reliable D call. Sequenced material: peripheral blood, taken on day 0 of MenACWY control vaccination. The CDR3 loop is CASSPQNTQYF. CDR3 DNA: TGTGCCAGCTCACCCCAAAATACGCAGTATTTT.